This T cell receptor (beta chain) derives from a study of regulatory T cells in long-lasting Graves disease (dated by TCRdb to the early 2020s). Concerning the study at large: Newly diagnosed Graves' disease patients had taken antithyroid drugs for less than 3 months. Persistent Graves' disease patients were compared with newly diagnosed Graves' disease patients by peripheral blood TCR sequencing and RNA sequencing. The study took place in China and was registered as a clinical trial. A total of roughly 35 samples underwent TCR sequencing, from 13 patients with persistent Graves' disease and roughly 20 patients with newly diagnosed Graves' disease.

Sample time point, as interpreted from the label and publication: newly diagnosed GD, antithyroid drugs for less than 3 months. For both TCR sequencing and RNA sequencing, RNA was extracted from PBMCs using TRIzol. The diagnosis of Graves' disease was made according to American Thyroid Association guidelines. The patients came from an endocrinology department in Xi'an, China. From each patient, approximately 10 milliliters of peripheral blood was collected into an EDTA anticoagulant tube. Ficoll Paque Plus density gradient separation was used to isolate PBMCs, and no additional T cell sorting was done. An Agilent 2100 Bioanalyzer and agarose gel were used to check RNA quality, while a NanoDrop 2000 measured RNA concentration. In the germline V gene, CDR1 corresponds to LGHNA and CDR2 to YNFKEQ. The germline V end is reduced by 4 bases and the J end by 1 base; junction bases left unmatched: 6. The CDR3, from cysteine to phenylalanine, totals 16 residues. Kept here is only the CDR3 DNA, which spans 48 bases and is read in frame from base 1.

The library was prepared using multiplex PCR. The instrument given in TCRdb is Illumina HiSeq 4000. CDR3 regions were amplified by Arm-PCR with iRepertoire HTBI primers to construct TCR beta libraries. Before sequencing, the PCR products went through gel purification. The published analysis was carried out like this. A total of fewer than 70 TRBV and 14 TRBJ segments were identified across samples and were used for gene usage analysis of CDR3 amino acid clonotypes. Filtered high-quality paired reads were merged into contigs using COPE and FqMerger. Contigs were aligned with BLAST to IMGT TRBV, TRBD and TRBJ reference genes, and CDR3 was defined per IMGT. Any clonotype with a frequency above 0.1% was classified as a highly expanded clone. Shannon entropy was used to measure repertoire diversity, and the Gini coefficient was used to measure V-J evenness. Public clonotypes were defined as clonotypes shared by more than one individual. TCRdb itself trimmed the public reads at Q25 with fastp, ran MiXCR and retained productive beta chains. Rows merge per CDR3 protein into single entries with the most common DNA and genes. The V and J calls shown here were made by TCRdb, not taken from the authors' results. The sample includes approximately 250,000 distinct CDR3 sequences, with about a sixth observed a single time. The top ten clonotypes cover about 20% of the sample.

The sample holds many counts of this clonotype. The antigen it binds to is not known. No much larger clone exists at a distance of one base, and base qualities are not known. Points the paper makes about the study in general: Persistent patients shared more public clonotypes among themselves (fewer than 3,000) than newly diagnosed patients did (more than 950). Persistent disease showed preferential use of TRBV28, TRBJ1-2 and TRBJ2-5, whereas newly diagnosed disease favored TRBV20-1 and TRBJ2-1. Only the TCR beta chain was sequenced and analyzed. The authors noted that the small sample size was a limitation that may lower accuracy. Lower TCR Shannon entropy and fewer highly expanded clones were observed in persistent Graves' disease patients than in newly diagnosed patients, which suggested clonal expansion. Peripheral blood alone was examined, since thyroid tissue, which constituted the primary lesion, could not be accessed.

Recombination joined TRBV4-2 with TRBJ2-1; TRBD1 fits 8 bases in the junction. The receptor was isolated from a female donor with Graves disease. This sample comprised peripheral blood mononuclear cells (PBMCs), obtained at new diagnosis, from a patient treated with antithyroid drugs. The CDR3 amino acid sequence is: CASSLPGQGSYNEQFF. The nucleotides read TGTGCCAGCAGCCTTCCAGGACAGGGTTCCTACAATGAGCAGTTCTTC.